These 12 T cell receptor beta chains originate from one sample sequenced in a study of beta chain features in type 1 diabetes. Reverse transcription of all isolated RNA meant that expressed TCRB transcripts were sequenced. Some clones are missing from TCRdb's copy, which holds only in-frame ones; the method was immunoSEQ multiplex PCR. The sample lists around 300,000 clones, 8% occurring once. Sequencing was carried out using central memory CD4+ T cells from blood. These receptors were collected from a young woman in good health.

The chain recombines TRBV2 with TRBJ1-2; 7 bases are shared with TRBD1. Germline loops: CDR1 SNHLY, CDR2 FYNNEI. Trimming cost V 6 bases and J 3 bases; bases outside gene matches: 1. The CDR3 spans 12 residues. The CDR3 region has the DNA TGTGCCAGCAGGGGGACAGACTATGGCTACACCTTC. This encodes CASRGTDYGYTF.

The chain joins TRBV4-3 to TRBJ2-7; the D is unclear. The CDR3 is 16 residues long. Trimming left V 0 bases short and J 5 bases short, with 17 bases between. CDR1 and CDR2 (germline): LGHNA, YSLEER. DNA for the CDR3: TGCGCCAGCAGCCAAGAAGCCATTCTAAGATCGGACGAGCAGTACTTC. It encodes CASSQEAILRSDEQYF.

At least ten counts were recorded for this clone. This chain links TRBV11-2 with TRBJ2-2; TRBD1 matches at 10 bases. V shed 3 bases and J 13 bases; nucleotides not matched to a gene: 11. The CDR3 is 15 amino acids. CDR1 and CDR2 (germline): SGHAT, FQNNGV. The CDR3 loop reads CASSFSGGQGSRLFF. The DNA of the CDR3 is TGTGCCAGCAGCTTTTCCGGGGGACAGGGGTCGCGGCTGTTTTTT.

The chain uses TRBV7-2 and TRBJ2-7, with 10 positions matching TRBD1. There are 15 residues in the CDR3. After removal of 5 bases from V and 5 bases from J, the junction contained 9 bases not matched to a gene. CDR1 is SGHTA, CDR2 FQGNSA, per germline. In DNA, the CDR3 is TGTGCCAGCAGCCCCGGGACAGGGGCCCCCAACGAGCAGTACTTC. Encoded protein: CASSPGTGAPNEQYF. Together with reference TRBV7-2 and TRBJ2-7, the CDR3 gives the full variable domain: GAGVSQSPSNKVTEKGKDVELRCDPISGHTALYWYRQSLGQGLEFLIYFQGNSAPDKSGLPSDRFSAERTGGSVSTLTIQRTQQEDSAVYLCASSPGTGAPNEQYFGPGTRLTVT.

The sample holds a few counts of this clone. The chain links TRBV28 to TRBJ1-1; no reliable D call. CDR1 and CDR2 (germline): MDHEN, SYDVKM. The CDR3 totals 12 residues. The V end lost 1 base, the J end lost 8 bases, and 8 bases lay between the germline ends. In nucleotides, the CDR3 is TGTGCCAGCAGTTTATTAACCAGGGAAGCTTTCTTT. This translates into CASSLLTREAFF.

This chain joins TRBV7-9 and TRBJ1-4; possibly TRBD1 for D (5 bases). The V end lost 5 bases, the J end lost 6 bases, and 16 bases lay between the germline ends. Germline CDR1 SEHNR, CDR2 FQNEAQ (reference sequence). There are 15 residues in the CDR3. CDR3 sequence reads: CASSPGRGNHEKLFF. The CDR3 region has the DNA TGTGCCAGCAGCCCCGGTCGGGGGAATCATGAAAAACTGTTTTTT.

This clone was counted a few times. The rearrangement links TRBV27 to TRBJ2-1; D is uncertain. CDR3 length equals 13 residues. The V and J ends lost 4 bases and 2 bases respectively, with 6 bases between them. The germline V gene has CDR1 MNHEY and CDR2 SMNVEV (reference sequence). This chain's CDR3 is CASSSVPYNEQFF. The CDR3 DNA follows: TGTGCCAGCAGTTCAGTCCCCTACAATGAGCAGTTCTTC.

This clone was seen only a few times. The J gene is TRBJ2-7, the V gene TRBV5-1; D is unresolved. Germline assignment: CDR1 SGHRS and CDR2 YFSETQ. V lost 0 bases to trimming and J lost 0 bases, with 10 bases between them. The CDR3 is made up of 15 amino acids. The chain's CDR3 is CASSLDLPSSYEQYF. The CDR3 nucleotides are TGCGCCAGCAGCTTGGATCTCCCGAGCTCCTACGAGCAGTACTTC. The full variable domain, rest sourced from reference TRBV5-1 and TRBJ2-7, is KAGVTQTPRYLIKTRGQQVTLSCSPISGHRSVSWYQQTPGQGLQFLFEYFSETQRNKGNFPGRFSGRQFSNSRSEMNVSTLELGDSALYLCASSLDLPSSYEQYFGPGTRLTVT.

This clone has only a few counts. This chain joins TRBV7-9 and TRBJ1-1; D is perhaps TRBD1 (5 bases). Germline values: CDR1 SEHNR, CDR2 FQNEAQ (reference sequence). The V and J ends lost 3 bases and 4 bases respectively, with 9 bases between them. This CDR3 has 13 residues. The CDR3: CASSFPGPTEAFF. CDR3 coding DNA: TGTGCCAGCAGCTTCCCGGGGCCCACTGAAGCTTTCTTT.

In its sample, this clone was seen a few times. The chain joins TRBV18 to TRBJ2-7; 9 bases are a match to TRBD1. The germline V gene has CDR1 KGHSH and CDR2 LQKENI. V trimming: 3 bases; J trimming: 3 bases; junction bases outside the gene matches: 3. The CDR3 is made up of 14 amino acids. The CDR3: CASSPTGGFYEQYV. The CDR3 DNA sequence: TGTGCCAGCTCACCGACAGGGGGTTTCTACGAGCAGTACGTC.

Here the CDR3 reads CASSEGPGLHIQYF. The DNA for the CDR3 is TGTGCCAGCAGTGAAGGTCCAGGGCTTCACATTCAGTACTTC. The chain is built from TRBV6-5 and TRBJ2-4, with D possibly TRBD1 on 5 matching bases. V lost 5 bases and J 8 bases, leaving 16 bases between the germline ends. This CDR3 region has 14 residues. Per germline, CDR1 MNHEY and CDR2 SVGAGI.

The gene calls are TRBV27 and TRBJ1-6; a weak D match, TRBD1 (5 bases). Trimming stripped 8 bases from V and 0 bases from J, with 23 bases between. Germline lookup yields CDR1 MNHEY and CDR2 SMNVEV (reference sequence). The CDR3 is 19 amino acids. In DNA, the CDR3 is TGTGCCAGCCCCCGGGGCAGGGCGGTCGATAGCTCCTATAATTCACCCCTCCACTTT. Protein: CASPRGRAVDSSYNSPLHF.